These 11 T cell receptor beta chains originate from one sample sequenced in a study of T cells in Graves' hyperthyroidism and ophthalmopathy. TCR beta CDR3 regions were amplified from RNA. The HTBI primer set was used in a first-round RT-PCR of the TCR CDR3. TCRdb re-derived calls from the multiplex PCR reads in MiXCR, one entry per CDR3 protein. In the table there are roughly 640,000 distinct CDR3 sequences, roughly 16% of which are singletons. Sequencing used blood. The receptors originated from a woman in her 40s with Graves' ophthalmopathy.

At least ten counts were recorded for this clonotype. V is TRBV3-1 and J is TRBJ2-5; 7 positions match TRBD2. The length of the CDR3 is 16 residues. Germline values: CDR1 LGHDT, CDR2 YNNKEL (reference sequence). The V segment lost 0 bases and the J segment 0 bases; nucleotides outside the gene matches: 4. The CDR3 sequence is CASSQDLGGYQETQYF. Written as DNA, the CDR3 is TGTGCCAGCAGCCAAGATCTGGGAGGGTACCAAGAGACCCAGTACTTC.

This clonotype appeared many times. The V gene is TRBV12-3 or TRBV12-4, the J gene TRBJ1-4; a weak D match, TRBD1 (5 bases). The length of the CDR3 is 14 residues. V was clipped by 6 bases and J by 0 bases, with 8 bases between them. CDR3 in DNA: TGTGCCAGCAGCCAACAGGCAACTAATGAAAAACTGTTTTTT. It specifies CASSQQATNEKLFF.

In this sample, this clonotype turned up a few times. The chain is built from TRBV27 and TRBJ2-2; the D gene is possibly TRBD2 (6 bases). This CDR3 region has 12 residues. Trimming pared 8 bases from V and 8 bases from J, leaving 12 bases between. Germline V gene data show CDR1 as MNHEY and CDR2 as SMNVEV (reference sequence). This chain's CDR3 is CASRIGGGELFF. The CDR3 nucleotides are TGTGCCAGCCGAATTGGAGGGGGGGAGCTGTTTTTT.

This clonotype was found a few times. J is TRBJ2-6 and V is TRBV19; D might be TRBD1 (5 bases). There are 17 residues in the CDR3. V was clipped by 3 bases and J by 0 bases, with 12 bases between them. Germline lookup yields CDR1 LNHDA and CDR2 SQIVND (reference sequence). CDR3 nucleotide sequence: TGTGCCAGTAGTATGTGGGGCGGTTTCTCTGGGGCCAACGTCCTGACTTTC. This translates into CASSMWGGFSGANVLTF.

This clonotype was recorded at least ten times. V usage is TRBV2 and J usage is TRBJ2-2; 9 bases are a match to TRBD2. Germline V gives CDR1 SNHLY, CDR2 FYNNEI. After removal of 7 bases from V and 2 bases from J, the junction contained 5 bases not matched to a gene. The CDR3 is made up of 15 amino acids. The CDR3 here is CASTRLAVNTGELFF. For the CDR3, the DNA is TGTGCCAGCACCAGACTAGCGGTTAACACCGGGGAGCTGTTTTTT. The entire variable domain, with the rest obtained from reference TRBV2 and TRBJ2-2, is as follows: EPEVTQTPSHQVTQMGQEVILRCVPISNHLYFYWYRQILGQKVEFLVSFYNNEISEKSEIFDDQFSVERPDGSNFTLKIRSTKLEDSAMYFCASTRLAVNTGELFFGEGSRLTVL.

The chain employs TRBV18 and TRBJ1-4; D is uncertain. Germline CDR1 is KGHSH and CDR2 is LQKENI. The CDR3 contains 13 residues. V lost 0 bases and J lost 8, with 7 bases in between. CDR3 coding DNA: TGTGCCAGCTCACCACCGTCGGACGAAAAACTGTTTTTT. Protein sequence: CASSPPSDEKLFF.

This clonotype has more than one count but fewer than ten. The V call is TRBV29-1, the J call TRBJ1-1; tentative D call: TRBD1 (6 bases). The V end was cut by 5 bases, the J end by 5 bases, with 15 bases between. The CDR3 consists of 13 residues. Germline V gives CDR1 SQVTM, CDR2 ANQGSEA. The CDR3 loop reads CSVTSGEGTEAFF. In nucleotides, the CDR3 is TGCAGCGTTACTTCAGGGGAGGGGACTGAAGCTTTCTTT.

The chain has TRBV10-3 and TRBJ2-1; TRBD1 is a possible D gene (9 bases). The CDR3 contains 17 residues. The germline gives CDR1 ENHRY, CDR2 SYGVKD. V lost 6 bases and J lost 4, with 22 bases in between. This CDR3 is CAISPRGGTGRYNEQFF. CDR3 in DNA: TGTGCCATCAGCCCCCGGGGGGGGACAGGGCGGTACAATGAGCAGTTCTTC.

About this clonotype itself: One end of the junction varies from germline; a read error may be responsible. The chain couples TRBV3-1 to TRBJ2-1; TRBD2 matches 11 bases. The CDR3 loop spans 15 amino acids. Germline values: CDR1 LGHDT, CDR2 YNNKEL (reference sequence). The CDR3 nucleotides read TGTGCCAGCAGCCAAGCCGGGACTAGCGGTAAAGAGCTGTTCTTC. Its protein is CASSQAGTSGKELFF.

This clonotype turned up a few times. The chain joins TRBV2 to TRBJ1-6; maybe TRBD1 (5 bases). The V end lost 7 bases, the J end lost 5 bases, and 15 bases lay between the germline ends. The CDR3 length is 15 residues. In germline, CDR1 is SNHLY, CDR2 FYNNEI. The CDR3 reads CASTRRGTDNSPLHF. The DNA of the CDR3 is TGTGCCAGCACCCGAAGGGGTACAGATAATTCACCCCTCCACTTT.

This clonotype was counted at least ten times. This rearrangement joins TRBV12-3 or TRBV12-4 to TRBJ2-1; 13 nucleotides agree with TRBD2. Trimming at V came to 7 bases and at J to 0 bases, leaving 6 bases not matched to a gene. This CDR3 has 17 amino acids. The CDR3 bases are TGTGCCAGCAAGGGACTAGCGGGATTTAGCTCCTACAATGAGCAGTTCTTC. It translates to CASKGLAGFSSYNEQFF.